The 4 T cell receptor beta chains below were found in one sample sequenced in a study of CD8+CD57+ T cells in acquired aplastic anemia. The template used for profiling TCR beta VDJ and CDR3 was genomic DNA. TCRdb itself ran the reads through MiXCR, one entry per CDR3 protein. The sample consists of 150,000 to 200,000 distinct CDR3 sequences, less than 60% of them appearing once. Sequenced patients had shown CD8+CD57+ cell expansion by flow cytometry. Input material: sorted CD4+, CD8+, or CD8+CD57+ T cells (not recorded which) from PBMCs. The origin of the receptors is a human donor with aplastic anemia.

This clonotype was picked up one time. This sequence joins TRBV4-1 and TRBJ2-7; 7 bases match TRBD1. V trimming: 4 bases; J trimming: 1 base; junction bases outside the gene matches: 10. This CDR3 region has 16 residues. Germline-derived CDR1 and CDR2 are MGHRA and YSYEKL. This CDR3 is CASSRDEGALSYEQYF. The CDR3 DNA follows: TGCGCCAGCAGCCGCGATGAGGGGGCCTTATCCTACGAGCAGTACTTC.

The chain is built from TRBV7-2 and TRBJ2-2, with TRBD2 as a possible D gene (5 bases). Between the trimmed V and J ends, which lost 1 base and 6 bases, there was a span of 12 bases. Germline loops: CDR1 SGHTA, CDR2 FQGNSA. The length of the CDR3 is 15 residues. The CDR3 DNA sequence: TGTGCCAGCAGCTTAGGACTAATCGGTGCCGGGGAGCTGTTTTTT. It specifies CASSLGLIGAGELFF.

Many counts were recorded for this clonotype. The chain couples TRBV7-2 to TRBJ2-1, with D maybe TRBD2 (6 bases). This CDR3 is built from 15 residues. The germline CDR1 and CDR2 sequences are SGHTA and FQGNSA. The V and J ends lost 5 bases and 12 bases respectively, with 23 bases between them. CDR3 nucleotides: TGTGCCAGCAGCAACTCCGCGGGGAAAGACCGGCCGCAGTTCTTC. As protein: CASSNSAGKDRPQFF.

This clonotype was counted many times. Written as DNA, the CDR3 is TGTGCCAGCAGCCGGGGGCGCACAGATACGCAGTATTTT. This translates into CASSRGRTDTQYF. This chain uses TRBV2 with TRBJ2-3, with D possibly called TRBD1 or TRBD2 (6 bases each). The CDR3 has 13 residues. V was clipped by 6 bases and J by 1 base, with 8 bases between them. The germline V gene has CDR1 SNHLY and CDR2 FYNNEI.